Following are 3 T cell receptor beta chains from one sample sequenced in a study of shared clonotypes between healthy human individuals. TCRdb's copy holds only in-frame clones and misses some; the assay was immunoSEQ multiplex PCR. The sample contains some 240,000 clones, 65% to 70% of which appear only once. Input material: memory CD4+ T cells sorted from blood. The subset: CD45RA-negative fraction. These receptors all stem from a man aged 30 to 39 in good health.

The chain recombines TRBV5-1 with TRBJ2-2; TRBD2 aligns across 14 bases. V trimming: 3 bases; J trimming: 8 bases; junction bases outside the gene matches: 6. The length of the CDR3 is 16 residues. Germline CDR1 reads SGHRS; CDR2 reads YFSETQ. The CDR3 protein is CASSWGLAGVLGELFF. The DNA for the CDR3 is TGCGCCAGCAGCTGGGGACTAGCGGGAGTCCTGGGGGAGCTGTTTTTT.

The J gene is TRBJ1-2, the V gene TRBV5-1; D possibly corresponds to TRBD1 (5 bases). This CDR3 contains 14 residues. Trimming pared 4 bases from V and 3 bases from J, leaving 13 bases between. CDR1 and CDR2 from the germline V gene are SGHRS and YFSETQ. CDR3 sequence: CASSVEGDDYGYTF. CDR3 bases: TGCGCCAGCAGCGTGGAAGGGGACGACTATGGCTACACCTTC. Filled out from reference TRBV5-1 and TRBJ1-2, the complete variable domain reads KAGVTQTPRYLIKTRGQQVTLSCSPISGHRSVSWYQQTPGQGLQFLFEYFSETQRNKGNFPGRFSGRQFSNSRSEMNVSTLELGDSALYLCASSVEGDDYGYTFGSGTRLTVV.

This clone was seen repeatedly, ten times or more. The V call is TRBV6-1, the J call TRBJ1-1; D not resolved. CDR3 length equals 14 residues. V lost 6 bases, J lost 2 bases, and 13 bases lay in between. Germline V CDR1 and CDR2: MNHNS, SASEGT. CDR3 residues: CASRLILGNTEAFF. The CDR3 DNA is TGTGCCAGCAGGCTTATCCTCGGAAACACTGAAGCTTTCTTT.